Presented here are 21 T cell receptor beta chains from one specimen sequenced in a study of shared clonotypes between healthy human individuals. Sequencing used immunoSEQ multiplex PCR; TCRdb keeps in-frame clones, though not all of them. This table has under 2.5 million clones, 85% to 95% appearing once. Source material: naive CD4+ T cells from PBMCs. Stated subset: CD45RA+ positively selected. The receptor set was obtained from a man aged 18 to 35 in good health. Some clones in this sample may be carry-over from other donors' samples.

The rearrangement links TRBV6-5 to TRBJ1-5; D is possibly TRBD1 (6 bases). Germline V gene lookup returns CDR1 MNHEY and CDR2 SVGAGI. This CDR3 has 14 amino acids. V lost 8 bases to trimming and J lost 0 bases, with 11 bases between them. CDR3 coding DNA: TGTGCCAGCGCCTCGGACAGTAGCAATCAGCCCCAGCATTTT. This translates into CASASDSSNQPQHF.

The V call is TRBV7-9, the J call TRBJ1-2; tentative D call: TRBD1 (6 bases). CDR3 length equals 17 residues. Germline V gene lookup returns CDR1 SEHNR and CDR2 FQNEAQ (reference sequence). Trimming removed 5 bases at V and 2 bases at J, with 21 bases between. The CDR3 DNA reads as TGTGCCAGCAGCCTGGGGGTGCCGAGAGGGGGAAACTATGGCTACACCTTC. Translating it yields CASSLGVPRGGNYGYTF.

Notes on this clone: The sample holds other DNA sequences that translate to the same CDR3. This chain connects TRBV9 to TRBJ2-3; a weak D match, TRBD2 (6 bases). The CDR3 is 13 residues long. Deletions cut 3 bases from V and 5 bases from J, with 10 bases between. Germline CDR1 SGDLS, CDR2 YYNGEE. In DNA form, the CDR3 reads TGTGCCAGCAGCGACGGGAGAGGAGATACGCAGTATTTT. Translated, it gives CASSDGRGDTQYF.

On this clone itself: The sample holds other DNA sequences that translate to the same CDR3. The chain couples TRBV5-1 to TRBJ2-7; D remains unclear. There are 13 residues in the CDR3. The V and J ends lost 0 bases and 4 bases respectively, with 8 bases between them. CDR1 is SGHRS and CDR2 is YFSETQ in the germline V gene. For the CDR3, the DNA is TGCGCCAGCAGCTTGGTCGGCGGTTACGAGCAGTACTTC. Its translation is CASSLVGGYEQYF.

The chain links TRBV6-1 to TRBJ2-1; 10 nucleotides align to TRBD2. From germline, CDR1 is MNHNS and CDR2 SASEGT. The CDR3 runs to 18 residues. V shed 3 bases and J 4 bases; nucleotides not matched to a gene: 12. The CDR3 spells CASSELTSGLGVYNEQFF. CDR3 DNA sequence: TGTGCCAGCAGTGAGCTGACTAGCGGGCTTGGGGTATACAATGAGCAGTTCTTC.

V gene TRBV2 combines with J gene TRBJ2-7, with TRBD1 as a possible D gene (6 bases). The CDR3 has 13 amino acids. Germline CDR1 reads SNHLY; CDR2 reads FYNNEI. The V end was cut by 7 bases, the J end by 1 base, with 11 bases between. The CDR3 region is CASTAGESYEQYF. The CDR3 DNA reads TGTGCCAGCACTGCAGGGGAATCCTACGAGCAGTACTTC.

The gene calls are TRBV9 and TRBJ1-5; TRBD1 aligns across 9 bases. The germline V gene has CDR1 SGDLS and CDR2 YYNGEE. Unmatched junction bases numbered 5, after V lost 4 bases and J lost 6 bases. This CDR3 is built from 14 residues. CDR3 DNA: TGTGCCAGCAGCCGGGACAGGGAGGGTCAGCCCCAGCATTTT. Translation gives CASSRDREGQPQHF.

The chain joins TRBV7-2 to TRBJ2-2; D might be TRBD2 (6 bases). CDR3 length: 13 amino acids. Germline CDR1 and CDR2: SGHTA and FQGNSA. V was clipped by 5 bases and J by 6 bases, with 10 bases between them. The CDR3 sequence: CASSRAGPGELFF. As DNA, the CDR3 is TGTGCCAGCAGCCGAGCGGGTCCCGGGGAGCTGTTTTTT.

The chain couples TRBV6-5 to TRBJ2-3; no definite D call. Germline loops: CDR1 MNHEY, CDR2 SVGAGI. CDR3 length: 15 residues. V lost 5 bases to trimming and J lost 7 bases, with 19 bases between them. CDR3 sequence reads: CASSTPGPTRYTQYF. The CDR3, as DNA: TGTGCCAGCAGTACGCCGGGCCCGACGAGATATACGCAGTATTTT.

The chain recombines TRBV12-5 with TRBJ2-7; 14 bases are a match to TRBD2. Germline V gene sequence: CDR1 LGHNT, CDR2 FRNRAP. The CDR3 length is 18 residues. Trimming cost V 6 bases and J 0 bases; bases outside gene matches: 10. CDR3 loop: CASGFRRLAGGSSYEQYF. DNA of the CDR3: TGTGCTAGTGGCTTTCGGCGACTAGCGGGAGGGAGCTCCTACGAGCAGTACTTC.

The V and J genes are TRBV5-1 and TRBJ2-1; TRBD2 matches 9 bases. The CDR3 totals 15 residues. CDR1 SGHRS and CDR2 YFSETQ come from the germline V gene. V lost 3 bases and J lost 4; bases outside the gene matches: 5. CDR3: CASSSLAGLYNEQFF. CDR3 coding DNA: TGCGCCAGCAGCTCCCTAGCGGGGTTATACAATGAGCAGTTCTTC.

The V gene is TRBV5-3, the J gene TRBJ2-7, with 10 bases lining up with TRBD2. Being an ORF, TRBV5-3 has a function that is uncertain. J lost 2 bases, V lost 4 bases, and 15 bases had no gene match. The CDR3 contains 18 residues. CDR3 nucleotide sequence: TGTGCCAGAAGCCCAGGGGGCAGGCTAGCGGGAGAACCCTACGAGCAGTACTTC. Residues: CARSPGGRLAGEPYEQYF.

The chain uses TRBV11-2 and TRBJ2-7, with unresolved D. V shed 1 base and J shed 1 base, with 14 bases lying between them. CDR3 length: 16 amino acids. Germline CDR1 reads SGHAT; CDR2 reads FQNNGV. Here the CDR3 reads CASSLVPFALSYEQYF. The CDR3 DNA reads as TGTGCCAGCAGCTTAGTTCCGTTCGCTTTATCCTACGAGCAGTACTTC.

This clone came up a few times. The same CDR3 arises from other DNA sequences in this sample as well. This chain connects TRBV5-1 to TRBJ2-5; D unresolved. Germline V gives CDR1 SGHRS, CDR2 YFSETQ. V dropped 0 bases and J dropped 1 base, with 4 bases sitting between them. The CDR3 runs 13 residues. CDR3 in amino acids: CASSLGVQETQYF. DNA of the CDR3: TGCGCCAGCAGCTTGGGGGTCCAAGAGACCCAGTACTTC.

This chain joins TRBV27 and TRBJ2-7; a possible D gene is TRBD1 (6 bases). Trimming shortened V by 5 bases and J by 2 bases, and 19 bases separated the two germline ends. CDR1 and CDR2 from the germline V gene are MNHEY and SMNVEV (reference sequence). The CDR3 consists of 16 residues. CDR3 sequence (DNA): TGTGCCAGCAGTCCCCAAAATAGACAGGTTACCTACGAGCAGTACTTC. It codes for CASSPQNRQVTYEQYF.

The chain recombines TRBV9 with TRBJ1-1; 7 bases are shared with TRBD1. The CDR3 sequence is 15 residues long. Trimming at V came to 0 bases and at J to 4 bases, leaving 6 bases not matched to a gene. Germline assignment: CDR1 SGDLS and CDR2 YYNGEE. CDR3 loop: CASSVDAGGGTEAFF. The CDR3 DNA follows: TGTGCCAGCAGCGTAGACGCAGGGGGAGGCACTGAAGCTTTCTTT.

V and J are TRBV2 and TRBJ2-1; no clear D. The CDR3 is 11 amino acids. CDR1 is SNHLY, CDR2 FYNNEI, per germline. V was pared by 5 bases and J by 8 bases, with 7 bases between. This CDR3 is CASSSIDEQFF. CDR3 bases: TGTGCCAGCAGTAGTATCGATGAGCAGTTCTTC.

The chain combines TRBV4-1 with TRBJ1-3; D unclear. V lost 1 base, J lost 11 bases, and 15 bases lay in between. The CDR3 contains 14 residues. The germline V gene has CDR1 MGHRA and CDR2 YSYEKL. The CDR3 DNA sequence: TGCGCCAGCAGCCAAGGGGCCGGTACGGGGTCCATATATTTT. The encoded protein is CASSQGAGTGSIYF.

The rearrangement joins TRBV4-1 to TRBJ2-6; D ambiguous. CDR3 length equals 17 residues. With 0 bases removed from V and 4 bases from J, the gap between germline ends came to 13 bases. In germline, CDR1 is MGHRA, CDR2 YSYEKL. This chain's CDR3 is CASSQDWVGPGANVLTF. Written as DNA, the CDR3 is TGCGCCAGCAGCCAAGACTGGGTGGGTCCAGGGGCCAACGTCCTGACTTTC.

The rearrangement links TRBV6-1 to TRBJ1-1; a possible D gene is TRBD1 (5 bases). This CDR3 region has 16 residues. Germline lookup yields CDR1 MNHNS and CDR2 SASEGT. Trimming stripped 4 bases from V and 4 bases from J, with 19 bases between. The CDR3 sequence: CASSVKPGSHGTEAFF. Written as DNA, the CDR3 is TGTGCCAGCAGTGTTAAGCCAGGGAGTCATGGCACTGAAGCTTTCTTT.

V and J are TRBV11-2 and TRBJ2-5; TRBD1 or TRBD2 may be the D gene (7 bases each). The germline V and J ends were trimmed by 7 bases and 4 bases, with 13 bases remaining between them. The V gene's germline CDR1 is SGHAT and CDR2 FQNNGV. The CDR3 has 13 amino acids. The CDR3 DNA reads as TGTGCCAGCACCAGGGGGGGGCGAGAGACCCAGTACTTC. Translation gives CASTRGGRETQYF. The variable domain in full, completed from reference TRBV11-2 and TRBJ2-5, reads EAGVAQSPRYKIIEKRQSVAFWCNPISGHATLYWYQQILGQGPKLLIQFQNNGVVDDSQLPKDRFSAERLKGVDSTLKIQPAKLEDSAVYLCASTRGGRETQYFGPGTRLLVL.